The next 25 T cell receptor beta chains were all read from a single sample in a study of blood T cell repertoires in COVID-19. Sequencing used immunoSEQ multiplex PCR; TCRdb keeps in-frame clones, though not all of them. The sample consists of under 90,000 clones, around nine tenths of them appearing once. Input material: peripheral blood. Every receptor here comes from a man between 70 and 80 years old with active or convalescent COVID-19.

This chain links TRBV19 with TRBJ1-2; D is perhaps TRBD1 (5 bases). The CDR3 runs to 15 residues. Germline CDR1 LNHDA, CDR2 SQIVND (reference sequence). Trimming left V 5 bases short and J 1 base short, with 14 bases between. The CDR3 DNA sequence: TGTGCCAGTAGTTCCCCAAAGGGGAATAACTATGGCTACACCTTC. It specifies CASSSPKGNNYGYTF.

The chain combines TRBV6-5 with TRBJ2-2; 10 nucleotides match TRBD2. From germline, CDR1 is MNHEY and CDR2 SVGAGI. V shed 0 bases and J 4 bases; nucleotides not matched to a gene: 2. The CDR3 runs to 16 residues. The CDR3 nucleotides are TGTGCCAGCAGTTACTCTAGCGGGAGGCTCACCGGGGAGCTGTTTTTT. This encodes CASSYSSGRLTGELFF.

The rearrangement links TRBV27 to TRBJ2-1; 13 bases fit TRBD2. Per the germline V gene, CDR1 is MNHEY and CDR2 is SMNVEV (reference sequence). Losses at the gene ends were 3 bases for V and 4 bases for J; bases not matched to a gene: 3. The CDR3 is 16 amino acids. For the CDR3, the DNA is TGTGCCAGCAGTTTTTCGGGACTAGCGGGGTACAATGAGCAGTTCTTC. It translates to CASSFSGLAGYNEQFF.

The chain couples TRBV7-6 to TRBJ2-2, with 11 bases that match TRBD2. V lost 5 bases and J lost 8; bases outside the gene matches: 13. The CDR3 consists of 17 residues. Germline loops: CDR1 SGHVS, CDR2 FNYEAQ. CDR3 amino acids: CASSPAPSGRPGGELFF. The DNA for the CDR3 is TGTGCCAGCAGCCCGGCGCCTAGCGGGAGGCCGGGTGGGGAGCTGTTTTTT.

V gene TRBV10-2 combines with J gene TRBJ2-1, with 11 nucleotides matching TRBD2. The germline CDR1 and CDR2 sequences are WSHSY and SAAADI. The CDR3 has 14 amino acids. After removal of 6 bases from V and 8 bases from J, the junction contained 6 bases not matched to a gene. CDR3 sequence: CASSTSGGWDEQFF. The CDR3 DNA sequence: TGCGCCAGCAGCACTAGCGGGGGTTGGGATGAGCAGTTCTTC.

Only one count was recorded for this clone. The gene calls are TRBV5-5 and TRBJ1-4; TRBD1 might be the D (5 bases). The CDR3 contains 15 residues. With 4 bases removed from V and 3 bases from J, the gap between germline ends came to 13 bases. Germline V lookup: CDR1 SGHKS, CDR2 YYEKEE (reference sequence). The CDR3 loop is CASSPGLSSNEKLFF. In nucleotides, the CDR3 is TGTGCCAGCAGCCCGGGACTCTCATCTAATGAAAAACTGTTTTTT.

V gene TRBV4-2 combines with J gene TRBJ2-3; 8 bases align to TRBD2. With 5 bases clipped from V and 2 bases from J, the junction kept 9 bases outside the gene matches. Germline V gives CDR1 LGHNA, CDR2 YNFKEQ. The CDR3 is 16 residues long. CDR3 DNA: TGTGCCAGCAGCGCCCAAGCGGGAGCGGTCACAGATACGCAGTATTTT. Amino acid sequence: CASSAQAGAVTDTQYF.

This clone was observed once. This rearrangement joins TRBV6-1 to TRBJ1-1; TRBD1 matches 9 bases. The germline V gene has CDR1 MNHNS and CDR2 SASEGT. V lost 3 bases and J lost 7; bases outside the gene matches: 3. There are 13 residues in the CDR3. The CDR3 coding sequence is TGTGCCAGCAGTGAGGGGACAGGGATTGAAGCTTTCTTT. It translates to CASSEGTGIEAFF.

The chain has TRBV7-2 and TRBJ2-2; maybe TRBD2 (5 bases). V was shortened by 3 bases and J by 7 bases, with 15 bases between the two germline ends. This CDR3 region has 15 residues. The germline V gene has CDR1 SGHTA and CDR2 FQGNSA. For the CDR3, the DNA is TGTGCCAGCAGCTTTCTAGCCCAAGTCGGCGGGGAGCTGTTTTTT. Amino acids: CASSFLAQVGGELFF.

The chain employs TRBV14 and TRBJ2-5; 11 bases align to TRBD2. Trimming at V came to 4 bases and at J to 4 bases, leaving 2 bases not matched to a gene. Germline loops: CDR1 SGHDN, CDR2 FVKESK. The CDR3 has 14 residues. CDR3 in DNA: TGTGCCAGCAGCCGACTAGCGGGAAGAGAGACCCAGTACTTC. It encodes CASSRLAGRETQYF.

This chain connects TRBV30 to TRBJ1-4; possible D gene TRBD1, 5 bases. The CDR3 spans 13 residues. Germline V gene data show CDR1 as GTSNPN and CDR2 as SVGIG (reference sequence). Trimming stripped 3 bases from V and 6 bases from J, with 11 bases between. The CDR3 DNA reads TGTGCCTGGAGAGCAGGGTTGGATGAAAAACTGTTTTTT. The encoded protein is CAWRAGLDEKLFF.

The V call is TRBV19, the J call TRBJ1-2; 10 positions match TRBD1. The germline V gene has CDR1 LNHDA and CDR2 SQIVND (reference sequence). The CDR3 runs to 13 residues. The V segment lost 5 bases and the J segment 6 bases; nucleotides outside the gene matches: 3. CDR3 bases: TGTGCCAGTAGTGCGACAGGGGGCGATGGCTACACCTTC. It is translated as CASSATGGDGYTF.

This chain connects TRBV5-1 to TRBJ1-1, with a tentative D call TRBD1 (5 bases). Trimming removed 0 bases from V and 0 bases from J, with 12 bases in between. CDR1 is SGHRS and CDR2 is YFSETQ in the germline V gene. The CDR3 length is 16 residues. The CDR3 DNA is TGCGCCAGCAGCTTGGCGACAGTCACCATGAACACTGAAGCTTTCTTT. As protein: CASSLATVTMNTEAFF. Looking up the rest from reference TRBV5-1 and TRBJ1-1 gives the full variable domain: KAGVTQTPRYLIKTRGQQVTLSCSPISGHRSVSWYQQTPGQGLQFLFEYFSETQRNKGNFPGRFSGRQFSNSRSEMNVSTLELGDSALYLCASSLATVTMNTEAFFGQGTRLTVV.

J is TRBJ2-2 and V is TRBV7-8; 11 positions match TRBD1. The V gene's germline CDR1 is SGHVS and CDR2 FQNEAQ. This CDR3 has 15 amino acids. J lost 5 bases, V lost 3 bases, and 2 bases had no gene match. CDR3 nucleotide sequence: TGTGCCAGCAGCTTGGGACAGGGGGGGACCGGGGAGCTGTTTTTT. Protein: CASSLGQGGTGELFF. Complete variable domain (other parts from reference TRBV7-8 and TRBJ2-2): GAGVSQSPRYKVAKRGQDVALRCDPISGHVSLFWYQQALGQGPEFLTYFQNEAQLDKSGLPSDRFFAERPEGSVSTLKIQRTQQEDSAVYLCASSLGQGGTGELFFGEGSRLTVL.

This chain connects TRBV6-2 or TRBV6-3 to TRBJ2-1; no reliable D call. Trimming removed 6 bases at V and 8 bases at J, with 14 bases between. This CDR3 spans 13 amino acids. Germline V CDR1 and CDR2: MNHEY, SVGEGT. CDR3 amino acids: CASSLTSEHEQFF. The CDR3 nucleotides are TGTGCCAGCAGCTTAACTTCGGAGCATGAGCAGTTCTTC.

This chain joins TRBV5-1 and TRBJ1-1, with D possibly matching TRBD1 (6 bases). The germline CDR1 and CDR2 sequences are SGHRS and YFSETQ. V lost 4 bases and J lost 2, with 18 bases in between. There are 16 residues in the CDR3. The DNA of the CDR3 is TGCGCCAGCAGCCCCACCCCCGGACAGCCTAACACTGAAGCTTTCTTT. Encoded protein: CASSPTPGQPNTEAFF.

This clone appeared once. The CDR3 coding sequence is TGTGCCACCAGCAGAGATCAAATCGGAGGGGGCTACACCTTC. As protein: CATSRDQIGGGYTF. V and J are TRBV15 and TRBJ1-2; D is unresolved. Germline lookup yields CDR1 LNHNV and CDR2 YYDKDF (reference sequence). The CDR3 is 14 amino acids. Trimming took 0 bases from V and 8 from J, leaving 13 bases between them.

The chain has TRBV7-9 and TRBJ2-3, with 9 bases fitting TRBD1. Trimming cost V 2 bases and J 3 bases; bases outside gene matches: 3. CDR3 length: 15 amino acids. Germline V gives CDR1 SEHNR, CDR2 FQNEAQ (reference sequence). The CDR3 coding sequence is TGTGCCAGCAGCTTATCGGGACAGGGTACAGATACGCAGTATTTT. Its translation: CASSLSGQGTDTQYF.

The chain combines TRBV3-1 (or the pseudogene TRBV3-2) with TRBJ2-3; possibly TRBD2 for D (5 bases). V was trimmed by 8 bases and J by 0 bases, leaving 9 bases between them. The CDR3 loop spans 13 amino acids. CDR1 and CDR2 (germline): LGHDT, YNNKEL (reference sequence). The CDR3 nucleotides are TGTGCCAGCGGAGGCCTTAGCACAGATACGCAGTATTTT. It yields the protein CASGGLSTDTQYF.

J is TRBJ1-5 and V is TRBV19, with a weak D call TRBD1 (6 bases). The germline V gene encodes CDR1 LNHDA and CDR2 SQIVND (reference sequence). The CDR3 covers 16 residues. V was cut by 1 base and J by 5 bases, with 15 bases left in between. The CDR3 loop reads CASSIGAQGWDQPQHF. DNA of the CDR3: TGTGCCAGTAGTATAGGGGCACAGGGATGGGATCAGCCCCAGCATTTT.

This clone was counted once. The chain's CDR3 is CASSITASGSLNEQFF. The CDR3 bases are TGTGCCAGTAGTATAACGGCCAGCGGGAGCTTGAATGAGCAGTTCTTC. The chain is built from TRBV19 and TRBJ2-1, with 8 nucleotides matching TRBD2. Trimming removed 2 bases from V and 7 bases from J; junction bases left unmatched: 10. Germline loops: CDR1 LNHDA, CDR2 SQIVND (reference sequence). This CDR3 contains 16 residues.

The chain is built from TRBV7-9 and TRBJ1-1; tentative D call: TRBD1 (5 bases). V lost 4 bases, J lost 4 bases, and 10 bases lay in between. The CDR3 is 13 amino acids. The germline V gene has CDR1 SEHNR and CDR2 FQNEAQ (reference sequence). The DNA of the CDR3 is TGTGCCAGCAGCTGGGGGGATACCACTGAAGCTTTCTTT. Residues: CASSWGDTTEAFF. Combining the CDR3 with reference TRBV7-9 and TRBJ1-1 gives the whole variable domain DTGVSQNPRHKITKRGQNVTFRCDPISEHNRLYWYRQTLGQGPEFLTYFQNEAQLEKSRLLSDRFSAERPKGSFSTLEIQRTEQGDSAMYLCASSWGDTTEAFFGQGTRLTVV.

The CDR3, as DNA: TGTGCCAGCAGCTTAGCGGGCTCTCAAGAGACCCAGTACTTC. Its translation is CASSLAGSQETQYF. V and J are TRBV7-2 and TRBJ2-5; D gene ambiguous. V was shortened by 0 bases and J by 2 bases, with 7 bases between the two germline ends. The CDR3 sequence is 14 residues long. CDR1 and CDR2 (germline): SGHTA, FQGNSA.

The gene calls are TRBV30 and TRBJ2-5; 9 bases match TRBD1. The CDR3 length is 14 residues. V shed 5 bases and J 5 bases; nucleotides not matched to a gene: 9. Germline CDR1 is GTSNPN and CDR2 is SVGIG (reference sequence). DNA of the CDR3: TGTGCCTGGCGATTACAGGGGGCACAGGAGACCCAGTACTTC. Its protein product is CAWRLQGAQETQYF. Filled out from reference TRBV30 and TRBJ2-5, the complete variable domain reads SQTIHQWPATLVQPVGSPLSLECTVEGTSNPNLYWYRQAAGRGLQLLFYSVGIGQISSEVPQNLSASRPQDRQFILSSKKLLLSDSGFYLCAWRLQGAQETQYFGPGTRLLVL.

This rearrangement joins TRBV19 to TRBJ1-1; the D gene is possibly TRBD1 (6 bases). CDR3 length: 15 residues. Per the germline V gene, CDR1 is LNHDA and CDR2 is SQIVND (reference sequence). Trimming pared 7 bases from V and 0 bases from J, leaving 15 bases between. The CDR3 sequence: CASTNLQGMNTEAFF. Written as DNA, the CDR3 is TGTGCCAGTACCAATCTTCAGGGGATGAACACTGAAGCTTTCTTT.